Presented here are 4 T cell receptor beta chains from one specimen sequenced in a study of identical twins. TCRdb passed the 5' RACE reads through MiXCR, listing each CDR3 protein once. The sample carries hundreds of thousands of distinct CDR3 sequences, 20% to 25% recorded once. These sequences were also reported in another study, on T cells expressing NK-cell markers.

The sequencing input was CD4+ T cells sorted from blood. The receptor set was obtained from a woman between 18 and 29 years old in good health.

The chain couples TRBV10-3 to TRBJ1-5; unclear D gene. This CDR3 is built from 12 residues. Germline assignment: CDR1 ENHRY and CDR2 SYGVKD. The V gene lost 6 bases and the J gene lost 4 bases, with 7 bases spanning the gap. The CDR3 DNA sequence: TGTGCCATCAGGGGCGATAATCAGCCCCAGCATTTT. It translates to CAIRGDNQPQHF.

There are a few counts of this clonotype. The J gene is TRBJ2-7, the V gene TRBV14; no reliable D call. Germline V gene lookup returns CDR1 SGHDN and CDR2 FVKESK. V was trimmed by 5 bases and J by 3 bases, leaving 5 bases between them. This CDR3 comprises 11 residues. CDR3 in amino acids: CASSKVYEQYF. CDR3 sequence (DNA): TGTGCCAGCAGCAAGGTCTACGAGCAGTACTTC.

Only a few counts were recorded for this clonotype. CDR3 in amino acids: CASSPVGAGNTGELFF. DNA of the CDR3: TGTGCCAGCAGCCCAGTGGGGGCGGGTAACACCGGGGAGCTGTTTTTT. The chain couples TRBV7-8 to TRBJ2-2, with D possibly TRBD1 on 6 matching bases. In germline, CDR1 is SGHVS, CDR2 FQNEAQ. V shed 5 bases and J shed 2 bases, with 15 bases lying between them. CDR3 length: 16 amino acids.

Only a few counts were recorded for this clonotype. The chain has TRBV12-3 or TRBV12-4 and TRBJ1-1; D remains unclear. The CDR3 consists of 15 residues. V lost 4 bases, J lost 1 base, and 13 bases lay in between. CDR3 sequence: CASSYGNTKNTEAFF. CDR3 bases: TGTGCCAGCAGTTATGGGAACACCAAGAACACTGAAGCTTTCTTT.